This T cell receptor beta chain comes out of a study of blood T cells in healthy people across ages. With a J-beta primer mix and a sample-barcoded 5' primer, a second PCR ran about 7 to 12 cycles. TCRdb itself ran the 5' RACE reads through MiXCR, one entry per CDR3 protein. This sample yields roughly 800,000 distinct CDR3 sequences, of which 58% are seen a single time; roughly 22% belongs to the top ten. Study-wide results and limits: TCR beta diversity tracked closely with naive T cell percentage.

V lost 4 bases to trimming and J lost 2 bases, with 12 bases between them. Germline V CDR1 and CDR2: SGHRS, YFSETQ. This CDR3 comprises 14 residues. Extractions gave at least 5 micrograms of total RNA per sample. Notes on this clonotype: What it recognizes is unknown.

The rearrangement joins TRBV5-1 to TRBJ2-5; D gene ambiguous. Sequenced input: blood. The TCR was taken from a man under 40 in good health. The CDR3: CASSTDGRQETQYF. CDR3 DNA: TGCGCCAGCAGCACTGATGGGCGACAAGAGACCCAGTACTTC.